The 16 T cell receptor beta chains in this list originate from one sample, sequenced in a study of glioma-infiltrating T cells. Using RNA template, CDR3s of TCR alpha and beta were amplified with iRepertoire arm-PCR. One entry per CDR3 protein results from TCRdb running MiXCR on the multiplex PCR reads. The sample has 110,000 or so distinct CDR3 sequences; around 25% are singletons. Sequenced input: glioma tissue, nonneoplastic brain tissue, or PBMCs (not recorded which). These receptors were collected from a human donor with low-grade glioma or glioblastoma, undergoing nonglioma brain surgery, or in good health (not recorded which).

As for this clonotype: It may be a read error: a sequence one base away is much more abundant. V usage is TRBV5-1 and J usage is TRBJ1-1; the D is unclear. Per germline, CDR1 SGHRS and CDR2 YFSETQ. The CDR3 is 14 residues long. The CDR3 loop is CASSPSPTGSETFF. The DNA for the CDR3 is TGCGCCAGCAGTCCAAGTCCGACCGGCTCTGAAACTTTCTTT.

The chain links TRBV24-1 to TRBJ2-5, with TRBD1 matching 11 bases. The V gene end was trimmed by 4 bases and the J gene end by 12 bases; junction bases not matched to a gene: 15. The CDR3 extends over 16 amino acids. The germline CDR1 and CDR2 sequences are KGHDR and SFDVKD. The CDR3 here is CATSDSGQGGPPTKYF. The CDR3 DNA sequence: TGTGCCACCAGTGACTCGGGACAGGGGGGACCCCCAACCAAGTACTTC.

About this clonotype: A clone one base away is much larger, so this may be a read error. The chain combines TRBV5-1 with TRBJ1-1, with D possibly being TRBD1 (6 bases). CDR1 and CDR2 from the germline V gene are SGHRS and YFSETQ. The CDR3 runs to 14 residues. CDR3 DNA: TGCGCCAGCACCCCAGACAGGCCGAACACTGAAACTTTCTTT. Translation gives CASTPDRPNTETFF.

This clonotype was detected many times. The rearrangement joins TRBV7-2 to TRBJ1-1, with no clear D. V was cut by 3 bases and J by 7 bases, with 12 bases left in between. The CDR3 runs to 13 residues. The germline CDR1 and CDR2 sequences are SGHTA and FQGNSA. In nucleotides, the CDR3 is TGTGCCAGCAGCTTGGTTGCGGACTTTGAAGCTTTCTTT. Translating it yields CASSLVADFEAFF.

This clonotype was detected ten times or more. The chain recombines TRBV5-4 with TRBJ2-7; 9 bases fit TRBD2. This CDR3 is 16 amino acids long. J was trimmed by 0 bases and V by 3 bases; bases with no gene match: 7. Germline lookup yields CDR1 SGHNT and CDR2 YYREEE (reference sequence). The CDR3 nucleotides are TGTGCCAGCAGCTCCACGCGGGGGGGCAGCTCCTACGAGCAGTACTTC. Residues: CASSSTRGGSSYEQYF. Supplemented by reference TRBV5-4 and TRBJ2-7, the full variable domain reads ETGVTQSPTHLIKTRGQQVTLRCSSQSGHNTVSWYQQALGQGPQFIFQYYREEENGRGNFPPRFSGLQFPNYSSELNVNALELDDSALYLCASSSTRGGSSYEQYFGPGTRLTVT.

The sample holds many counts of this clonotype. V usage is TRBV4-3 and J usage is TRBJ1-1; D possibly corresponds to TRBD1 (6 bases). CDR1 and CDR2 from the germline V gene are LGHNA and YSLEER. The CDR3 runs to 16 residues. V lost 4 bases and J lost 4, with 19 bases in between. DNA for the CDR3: TGCGCCAGCAGCCGCCACAGGGAATTTAGGATCACTGAAGCTTTCTTT. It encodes CASSRHREFRITEAFF.

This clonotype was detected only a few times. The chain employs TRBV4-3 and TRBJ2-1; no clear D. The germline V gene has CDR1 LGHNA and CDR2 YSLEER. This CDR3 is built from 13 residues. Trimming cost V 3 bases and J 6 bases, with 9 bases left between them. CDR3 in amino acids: CASSHITGNEQFF. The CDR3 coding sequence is TGCGCCAGCAGCCACATAACTGGCAATGAGCAGTTCTTC.

CDR3 DNA: TGCGCCAGCAGCTATGACAGGGCCACTGAAGCTTTCTTT. As protein: CASSYDRATEAFF. The chain uses TRBV5-1 and TRBJ1-1, with 7 nucleotides matching TRBD1. The germline V gene encodes CDR1 SGHRS and CDR2 YFSETQ. The CDR3 is 13 amino acids. Trimming took 3 bases from V and 4 from J; bases not matched to a gene: 3.

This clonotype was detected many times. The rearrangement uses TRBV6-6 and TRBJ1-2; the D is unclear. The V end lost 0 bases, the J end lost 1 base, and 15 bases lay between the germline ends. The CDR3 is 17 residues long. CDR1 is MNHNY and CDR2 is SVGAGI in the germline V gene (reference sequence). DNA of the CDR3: TGTGCCAGCAGTTACTCGACTCGGAGACCTGTTAACTATGGCTACACCTTC. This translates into CASSYSTRRPVNYGYTF.

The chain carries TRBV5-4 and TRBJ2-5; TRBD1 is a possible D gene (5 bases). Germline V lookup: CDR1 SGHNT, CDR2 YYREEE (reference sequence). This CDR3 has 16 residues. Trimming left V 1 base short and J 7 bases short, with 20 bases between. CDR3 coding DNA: TGTGCCAGCAGCTTGAAAACGCAGGGAACTGGGTGGACCCAGTACTTC. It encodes CASSLKTQGTGWTQYF. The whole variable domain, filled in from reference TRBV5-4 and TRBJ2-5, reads ETGVTQSPTHLIKTRGQQVTLRCSSQSGHNTVSWYQQALGQGPQFIFQYYREEENGRGNFPPRFSGLQFPNYSSELNVNALELDDSALYLCASSLKTQGTGWTQYFGPGTRLLVL.

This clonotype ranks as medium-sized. The CDR3 bases are TGTGCCAGCAGTTACTCGGGGGCGGCGAACACTGAAGCTTTCTTT. Translating gives CASSYSGAANTEAFF. V and J are TRBV6-2 or TRBV6-3 and TRBJ1-1, with D perhaps TRBD1 (6 bases). V gave up 0 bases and J gave up 1 base, with 9 bases separating them. Germline V gene sequence: CDR1 MNHEY, CDR2 SVGEGT. This CDR3 has 15 amino acids.

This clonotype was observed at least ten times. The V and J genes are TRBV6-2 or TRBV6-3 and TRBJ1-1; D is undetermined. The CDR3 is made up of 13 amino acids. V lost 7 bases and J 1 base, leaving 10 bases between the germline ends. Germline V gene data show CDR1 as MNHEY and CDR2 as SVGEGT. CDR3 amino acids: CASILRANTEAFF. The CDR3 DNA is TGTGCCAGCATCCTTAGGGCGAACACTGAAGCTTTCTTT.

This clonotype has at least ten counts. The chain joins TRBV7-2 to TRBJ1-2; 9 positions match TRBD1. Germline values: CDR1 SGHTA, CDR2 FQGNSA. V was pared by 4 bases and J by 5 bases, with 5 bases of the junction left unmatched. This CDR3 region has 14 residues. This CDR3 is CASSSDRGGYGYTF. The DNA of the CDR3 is TGTGCCAGCAGCTCGGACAGGGGTGGATATGGCTACACCTTC. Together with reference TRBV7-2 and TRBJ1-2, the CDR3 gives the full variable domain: GAGVSQSPSNKVTEKGKDVELRCDPISGHTALYWYRQSLGQGLEFLIYFQGNSAPDKSGLPSDRFSAERTGGSVSTLTIQRTQQEDSAVYLCASSSDRGGYGYTFGSGTRLTVV.

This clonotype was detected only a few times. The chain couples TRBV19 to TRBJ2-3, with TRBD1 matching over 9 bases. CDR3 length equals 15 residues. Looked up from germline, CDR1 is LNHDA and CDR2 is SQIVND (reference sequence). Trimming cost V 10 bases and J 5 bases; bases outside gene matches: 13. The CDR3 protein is CATDRGRGRRDTQYF. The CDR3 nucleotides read TGTGCCACGGACAGGGGCCGAGGGAGAAGAGATACGCAGTATTTT.

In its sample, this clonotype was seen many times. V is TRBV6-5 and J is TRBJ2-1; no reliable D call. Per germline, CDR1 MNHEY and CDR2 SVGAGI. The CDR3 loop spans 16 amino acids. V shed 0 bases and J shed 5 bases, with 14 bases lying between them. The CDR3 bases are TGTGCCAGCAGTTACTCGTTTAGGGCAGACGACAATGAGCAGTTCTTC. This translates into CASSYSFRADDNEQFF.

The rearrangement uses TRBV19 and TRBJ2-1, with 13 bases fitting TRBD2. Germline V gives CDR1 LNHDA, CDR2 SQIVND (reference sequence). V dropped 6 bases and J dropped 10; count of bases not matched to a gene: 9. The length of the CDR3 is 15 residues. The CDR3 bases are TGTGCCAGTAGGGAACTAGCGGGGGGGCGGCAAGAGCAGTTCTTC. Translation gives CASRELAGGRQEQFF.